This entry is about one T cell receptor (beta chain). The method was immunoSEQ multiplex PCR; TCRdb's version includes in-frame clones alone and lacks a portion of them. The data contain roughly 660,000 clones, approximately 90% of them singletons. The record originates from a study of shared T cell receptors in the human thymus. Germline-derived CDR1 and CDR2 are SGHTA and FQGNSA. Unmatched junction bases numbered 6, after V lost 1 base and J lost 9 bases. This CDR3 contains 14 residues. Separately, the same data were catalogued under a study of human thymus T cells.

This TCR was sampled from a boy in the first two years of life with a congenital heart defect. Input material: thymocytes. The chain combines TRBV7-2 with TRBJ1-5; 7 positions agree with TRBD1. CDR3: CASSLGRGPGPQHF. The CDR3 coding sequence is TGTGCCAGCAGCTTAGGAAGGGGGCCCGGGCCCCAGCATTTT.